One and the same sample provided the 27 T cell receptor beta chains below, sequenced in a study of T-cell reconstitution after alpha-beta-depleted transplantation in children. During its preparation, the TCRbeta library received unique molecular identifiers. Each CDR3 protein is one row after TCRdb ran MiXCR on the PCR reads. The sample holds roughly 420,000 distinct CDR3 sequences; about 17% are singletons and the top ten take under 30%. The sequenced sample was PBMCs, mostly from graft donor cells, obtained 360 days after TCRalphabeta/CD19-depleted stem cell transplant. The receptor source for this set is a boy younger than two who had a stem cell transplant for Wiskott-Aldrich syndrome, so the T cells may come from the graft donor.

The chain recombines TRBV11-2 with TRBJ2-6, with 8 bases that match TRBD2. V shed 1 base, J shed 4 bases, and the junction held 12 bases outside the gene matches. The CDR3 extends over 19 amino acids. The germline CDR1 and CDR2 sequences are SGHAT and FQNNGV. In DNA form, the CDR3 reads TGTGCCAGCAGCTTAGTACGGACTAGCTTGTTAGCCGGGGCCAACGTCCTGACTTTC. Translation: CASSLVRTSLLAGANVLTF.

CDR3 amino acids: CASSYRLVNEQFF. DNA of the CDR3: TGTGCCAGCAGTTACAGGCTAGTCAATGAGCAGTTCTTC. The J gene is TRBJ2-1, the V gene TRBV6-2 or TRBV6-3, with D hard to call. With 2 bases removed from V and 6 bases from J, the gap between germline ends came to 8 bases. CDR3 length equals 13 residues. CDR1 MNHEY and CDR2 SVGEGT come from the germline V gene.

CDR3 sequence reads: CASSLVLAGGETQYF. CDR3 DNA sequence: TGCGCCAGCAGCTTGGTGCTAGCGGGAGGAGAGACCCAGTACTTC. This chain connects TRBV5-1 to TRBJ2-5; TRBD2 aligns across 11 bases. The CDR3 is 15 amino acids. Germline CDR1 reads SGHRS; CDR2 reads YFSETQ. The V segment lost 0 bases and the J segment 4 bases; nucleotides outside the gene matches: 2.

The rearrangement joins TRBV7-2 to TRBJ2-3, with a possible D match to TRBD2 (6 bases). Trimming stripped 5 bases from V and 2 bases from J, with 17 bases between. CDR1 is SGHTA and CDR2 is FQGNSA in the germline V gene. This CDR3 spans 16 amino acids. The chain's CDR3 is CASSTKTRLITDTQYF. In nucleotides, the CDR3 is TGTGCCAGCAGCACCAAGACTAGACTTATCACAGATACGCAGTATTTT.

The chain has TRBV3-1 and TRBJ2-1; weak D call: TRBD2 (6 bases). The V gene lost 6 bases and the J gene lost 0 bases, with 21 bases spanning the gap. The germline V gene encodes CDR1 LGHDT and CDR2 YNNKEL (reference sequence). CDR3 length: 18 amino acids. CDR3 DNA sequence: TGTGCCAGCAGGCCCTTATCCCGGGACTCCCTCTCCTACAATGAGCAGTTCTTC. Protein product: CASRPLSRDSLSYNEQFF.

This clonotype was seen only a few times. This chain joins TRBV4-1 and TRBJ2-1; possibly TRBD2 for D (6 bases). This CDR3 spans 18 amino acids. In germline, CDR1 is MGHRA, CDR2 YSYEKL. Trimming took off 1 base at V and 0 bases at J, with 16 bases between the two ends. The CDR3 nucleotides are TGCGCCAGCAGCCAAGTCTGGGACTTACCCAGCTCCTACAATGAGCAGTTCTTC. Protein product: CASSQVWDLPSSYNEQFF.

This clonotype was seen at least ten times. The CDR3 spells CASSFPRGGELFF. The CDR3 bases are TGTGCCAGCAGTTTCCCTCGGGGCGGGGAGCTGTTTTTT. The chain is built from TRBV12-3 or TRBV12-4 and TRBJ2-2; weak D call: TRBD2 (5 bases). Deletions cut 3 bases from V and 7 bases from J, with 9 bases between. The CDR3 sequence is 13 residues long.

In this sample, this clonotype turned up a few times. The chain uses TRBV2 and TRBJ1-5, with D unresolved. Germline values: CDR1 SNHLY, CDR2 FYNNEI. This CDR3 region has 14 residues. V gave up 6 bases and J gave up 0 bases, with 9 bases separating them. The CDR3 is CASSGLNSNQPQHF. CDR3 coding DNA: TGTGCCAGCAGCGGACTGAATAGCAATCAGCCCCAGCATTTT.

The chain combines TRBV20-1 with TRBJ2-1; D is unclear. Germline V gene sequence: CDR1 DFQATT, CDR2 SNEGSKA (reference sequence). The length of the CDR3 is 15 residues. The ends were cut back, 1 base at V and 2 bases at J, with 12 bases in the middle. The CDR3 DNA sequence: TGCAGTGCTAGAGTAGTCCGATCTACCTACAATGAGCAGTTCTTC. This sequence encodes CSARVVRSTYNEQFF.

In its sample, this clonotype was seen a few times. The gene calls are TRBV4-3 and TRBJ2-7; 8 positions agree with TRBD2. V lost 5 bases and J lost 5; bases outside the gene matches: 23. In germline, CDR1 is LGHNA, CDR2 YSLEER. This CDR3 comprises 19 residues. The CDR3 sequence: CASSKKAVKGGTSTHEQYF. The CDR3 region has the DNA TGCGCCAGCAGCAAGAAGGCGGTTAAGGGTGGGACTAGTACCCACGAGCAGTACTTC.

This clonotype was found a few times. The chain couples TRBV20-1 to TRBJ2-3, with D unclear. CDR1 is DFQATT, CDR2 SNEGSKA, per germline (reference sequence). The germline V and J ends were trimmed by 6 bases and 4 bases, with 11 bases remaining between them. The CDR3 runs 12 residues. This chain's CDR3 is CSAGPGADTQYF. For the CDR3, the DNA is TGCAGTGCAGGCCCCGGAGCAGATACGCAGTATTTT.

The chain links TRBV5-5 to TRBJ2-2; 9 bases line up with TRBD1. The germline V gene encodes CDR1 SGHKS and CDR2 YYEKEE (reference sequence). The CDR3 loop spans 15 amino acids. The trim removed 6 bases at V and 7 bases at J, leaving 10 bases unmatched. The CDR3 here is CASNHPGQGIGELFF. The DNA of the CDR3 is TGTGCCAGCAATCACCCGGGACAGGGCATCGGGGAGCTGTTTTTT.

This clonotype was counted a few times. The chain uses TRBV6-5 and TRBJ1-1; 7 nucleotides match TRBD1. The V gene end was trimmed by 2 bases and the J gene end by 3 bases; junction bases not matched to a gene: 3. The germline CDR1 and CDR2 sequences are MNHEY and SVGAGI. The CDR3 runs 14 residues. CDR3 nucleotide sequence: TGTGCCAGCAGTTACCGGGGACAGTACACTGAAGCTTTCTTT. Protein sequence: CASSYRGQYTEAFF.

This clonotype turned up a few times. The V and J genes are TRBV10-1 and TRBJ1-1; D is uncertain. Germline lookup yields CDR1 WNHNN and CDR2 SYGVQD (reference sequence). The CDR3 extends over 14 amino acids. V was pared by 6 bases and J by 2 bases, with 13 bases between. The DNA of the CDR3 is TGCGCCAGCAGCGACGGACCGAGCAACACTGAAGCTTTCTTT. Amino acid sequence: CASSDGPSNTEAFF.

This clonotype was seen only a few times. V usage is TRBV12-3 or TRBV12-4 and J usage is TRBJ2-5; D gene ambiguous. Trimming cost V 1 base and J 6 bases, with 9 bases left between them. The CDR3 sequence is 13 residues long. CDR3 nucleotide sequence: TGTGCCAGCAGTTTAGGTCTGTCGAAGACCCAGTACTTC. Protein product: CASSLGLSKTQYF.

The chain couples TRBV6-4 to TRBJ2-7; 9 bases line up with TRBD1. Germline CDR1 reads MRHNA; CDR2 reads SNTAGT. The V and J ends lost 7 bases and 2 bases, in that order; junction bases with no gene match: 6. The CDR3 has 14 residues. CDR3 sequence: CASTPGTGPYEQYF. The CDR3 DNA reads as TGTGCCAGCACGCCAGGGACAGGGCCCTACGAGCAGTACTTC.

This clonotype was counted between two and nine times. The chain uses TRBV5-1 and TRBJ1-5, with D perhaps TRBD1 (5 bases). The CDR3 covers 17 residues. CDR1 is SGHRS, CDR2 YFSETQ, per germline. V was shortened by 4 bases and J by 0 bases, with 17 bases between the two germline ends. The CDR3 region is CASSAGPRGNSNQPQHF. The CDR3 DNA reads as TGCGCCAGCAGCGCGGGACCCCGGGGGAATAGCAATCAGCCCCAGCATTTT.

CDR3 protein: CASSLAFQGDEQFF. CDR3 nucleotides: TGCGCCAGCAGCTTGGCATTCCAGGGAGATGAGCAGTTCTTC. This chain uses TRBV5-1 with TRBJ2-1; D may be TRBD1 or TRBD2 (5 bases each). The CDR3 consists of 14 residues. Germline V gene data show CDR1 as SGHRS and CDR2 as YFSETQ. With 0 bases removed from V and 8 bases from J, the gap between germline ends came to 12 bases.

Ten or more counts support this clonotype. This rearrangement joins TRBV7-9 to TRBJ2-5, with a weak D call TRBD1 (7 bases). V was pared by 5 bases and J by 2 bases, with 15 bases between. Germline CDR1 SEHNR, CDR2 FQNEAQ (reference sequence). The length of the CDR3 is 15 residues. Here the CDR3 reads CASSIPGGGQETQYF. In DNA form, the CDR3 reads TGTGCCAGCAGCATCCCAGGGGGAGGTCAAGAGACCCAGTACTTC.

This clonotype was detected a few times. This chain uses TRBV11-2 with TRBJ2-3, with TRBD2 matching over 11 bases. CDR1 SGHAT and CDR2 FQNNGV come from the germline V gene. The CDR3 spans 17 residues. Germline trimming cut 5 bases from V and 6 bases from J; bases unmatched to any gene: 13. CDR3 bases: TGTGCCAGCAGCCCTATGGGACTAGCGGCGAAGGGGGATACGCAGTATTTT. Its protein product is CASSPMGLAAKGDTQYF.

The chain joins TRBV7-2 to TRBJ1-2, with a possible D match to TRBD1 (5 bases). The CDR3 extends over 16 amino acids. Germline CDR1 is SGHTA and CDR2 is FQGNSA. Trimming cost V 5 bases and J 3 bases, with 19 bases left between them. The CDR3 region is CASSKAQGRLDYGYTF. CDR3 DNA sequence: TGTGCCAGCAGCAAAGCTCAGGGACGACTAGACTATGGCTACACCTTC.

In this sample, this clonotype turned up a few times. The chain uses TRBV15 and TRBJ1-1; TRBD1 might be the D (5 bases). The ends were cut back, 0 bases at V and 8 bases at J, with 13 bases in the middle. Germline V gene sequence: CDR1 LNHNV, CDR2 YYDKDF (reference sequence). The CDR3 is 14 residues long. The CDR3 sequence: CATSRERGRTEAFF. Written as DNA, the CDR3 is TGTGCCACCAGCAGAGAAAGAGGGAGGACAGAAGCTTTCTTT.

This clonotype was observed a few times. This sequence joins TRBV4-1 and TRBJ2-7, with D possibly TRBD1 on 6 matching bases. There are 14 residues in the CDR3. V gave up 0 bases and J gave up 3 bases, with 9 bases separating them. Germline-derived CDR1 and CDR2 are MGHRA and YSYEKL. The CDR3 loop is CASSQDVQGYEQYF. CDR3 in DNA: TGCGCCAGCAGCCAAGATGTACAGGGCTACGAGCAGTACTTC.

The chain has TRBV5-1 and TRBJ2-3, with a tentative D call TRBD1 (6 bases). V was shortened by 2 bases and J by 3 bases, with 19 bases between the two germline ends. The CDR3 is 17 amino acids. Germline CDR1 reads SGHRS; CDR2 reads YFSETQ. Written as DNA, the CDR3 is TGCGCCAGCAGCTTAGGGTTCTCTCAGGGGATTACAGATACGCAGTATTTT. It yields the protein CASSLGFSQGITDTQYF.

This clonotype appeared a few times. The V gene is TRBV10-3, the J gene TRBJ2-7, with TRBD2 matching over 15 bases. V trimming: 2 bases; J trimming: 4 bases; junction bases outside the gene matches: 3. Germline CDR1 is ENHRY and CDR2 is SYGVKD. The CDR3 extends over 16 amino acids. CDR3 coding DNA: TGTGCCATCAGTGAGAGGACTAGCGGGGGGGCGTACGAGCAGTACTTC. It codes for CAISERTSGGAYEQYF.

This CDR3 is CSASLPRQGGGKLFF. The DNA for the CDR3 is TGCAGTGCTAGCCTACCCCGACAGGGAGGGGGAAAACTGTTTTTT. V is TRBV20-1 and J is TRBJ1-4; 7 bases are shared with TRBD1. Germline assignment: CDR1 DFQATT and CDR2 SNEGSKA (reference sequence). The V and J ends lost 3 bases and 10 bases, in that order; junction bases with no gene match: 14. The CDR3 covers 15 residues.

This clonotype was recorded a few times. CDR3 loop: CAISPIRGTYEQYF. The DNA of the CDR3 is TGTGCCATCAGTCCAATCAGGGGGACATACGAGCAGTACTTC. V usage is TRBV10-3 and J usage is TRBJ2-7; 7 positions agree with TRBD1. Losses at the gene ends were 5 bases for V and 4 bases for J; bases not matched to a gene: 8. This CDR3 region has 14 residues. CDR1 and CDR2 (germline): ENHRY, SYGVKD.